Described below is a single TCR beta chain sequence and its context. Antigen unknown. The protocol was immunoSEQ multiplex PCR, while the TCRdb copy is restricted to in-frame clones and leaves out a portion. The sample includes about 76,000 clones, about 88% of them seen just once. This sample was included in a study of T cell responses to AZD1222 COVID-19 vaccine. Regarding the study as a whole: The study identified only five to seven AZD1222 recipients as seropositive at baseline.

Germline V gene sequence: CDR1 GTSNPN, CDR2 SVGIG (reference sequence). Trimming removed 3 bases from V and 2 bases from J; junction bases left unmatched: 8. The CDR3 runs 16 residues. This rearrangement joins TRBV30 to TRBJ2-7; TRBD2 aligns across 12 bases. The sample was peripheral blood, taken on day 0 of AZD1222 vaccination. This sequence was found in an adult in good health. CDR3 loop: CAWRNLAGGPPYEQYF. CDR3 nucleotide sequence: TGTGCCTGGAGAAATCTAGCGGGAGGGCCCCCCTACGAGCAGTACTTC.